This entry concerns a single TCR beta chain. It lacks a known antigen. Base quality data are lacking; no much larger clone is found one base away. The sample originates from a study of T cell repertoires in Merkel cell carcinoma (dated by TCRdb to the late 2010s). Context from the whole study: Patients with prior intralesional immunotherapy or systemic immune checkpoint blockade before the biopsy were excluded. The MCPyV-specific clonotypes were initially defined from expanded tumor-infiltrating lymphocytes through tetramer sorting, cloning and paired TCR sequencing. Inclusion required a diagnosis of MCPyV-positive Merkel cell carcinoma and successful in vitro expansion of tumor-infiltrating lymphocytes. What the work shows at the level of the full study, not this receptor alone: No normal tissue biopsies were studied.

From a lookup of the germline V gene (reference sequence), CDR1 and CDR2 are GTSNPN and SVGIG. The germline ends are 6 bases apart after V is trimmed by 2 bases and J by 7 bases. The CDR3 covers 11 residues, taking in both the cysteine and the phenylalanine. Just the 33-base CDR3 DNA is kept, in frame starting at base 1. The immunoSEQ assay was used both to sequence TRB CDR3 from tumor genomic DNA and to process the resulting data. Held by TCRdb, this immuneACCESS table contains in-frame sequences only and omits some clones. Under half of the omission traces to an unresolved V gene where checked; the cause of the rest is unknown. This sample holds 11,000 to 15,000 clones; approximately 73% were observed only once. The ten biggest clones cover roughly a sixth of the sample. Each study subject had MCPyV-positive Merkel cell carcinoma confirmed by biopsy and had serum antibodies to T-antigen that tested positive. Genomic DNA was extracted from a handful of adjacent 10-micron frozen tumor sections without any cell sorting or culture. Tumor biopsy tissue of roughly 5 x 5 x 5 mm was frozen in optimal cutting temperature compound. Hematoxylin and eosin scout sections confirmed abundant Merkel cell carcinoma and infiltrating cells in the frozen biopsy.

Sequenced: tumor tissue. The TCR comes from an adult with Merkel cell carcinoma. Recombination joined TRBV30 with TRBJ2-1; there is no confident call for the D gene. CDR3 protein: CAWSWDNEQFF. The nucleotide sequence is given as TGTGCCTGGAGTTGGGATAATGAGCAGTTCTTC.